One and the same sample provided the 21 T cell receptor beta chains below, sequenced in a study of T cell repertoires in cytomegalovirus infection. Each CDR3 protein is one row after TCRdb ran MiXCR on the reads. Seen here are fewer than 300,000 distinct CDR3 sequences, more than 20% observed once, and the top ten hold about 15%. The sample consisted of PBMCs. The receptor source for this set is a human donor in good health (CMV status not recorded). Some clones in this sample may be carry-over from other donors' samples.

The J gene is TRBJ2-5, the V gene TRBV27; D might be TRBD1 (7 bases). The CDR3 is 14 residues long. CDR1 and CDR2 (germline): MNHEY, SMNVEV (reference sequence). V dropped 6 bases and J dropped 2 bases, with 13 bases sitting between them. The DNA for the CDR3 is TGTGCCAGCAGACGGCCAGGGGGGCAAGAGACCCAGTACTTC. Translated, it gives CASRRPGGQETQYF.

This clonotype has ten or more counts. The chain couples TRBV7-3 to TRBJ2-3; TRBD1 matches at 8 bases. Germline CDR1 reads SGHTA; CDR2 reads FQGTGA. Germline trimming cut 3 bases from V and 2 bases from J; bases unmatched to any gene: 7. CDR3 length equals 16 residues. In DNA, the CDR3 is TGTGCCAGCAGCTTTGGAGGGGGACAGGTCACAGATACGCAGTATTTT. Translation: CASSFGGGQVTDTQYF. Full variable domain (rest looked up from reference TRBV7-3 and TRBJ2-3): GAGVSQTPSNKVTEKGKYVELRCDPISGHTALYWYRQSLGQGPEFLIYFQGTGAADDSGLPNDRFFAVRPEGSVSTLKIQRTERGDSAVYLCASSFGGGQVTDTQYFGPGTRLTVL.

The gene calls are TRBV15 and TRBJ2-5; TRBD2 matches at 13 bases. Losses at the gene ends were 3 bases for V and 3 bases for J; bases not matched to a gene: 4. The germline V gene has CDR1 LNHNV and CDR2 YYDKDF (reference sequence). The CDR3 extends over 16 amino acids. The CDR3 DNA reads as TGTGCCACCAGCAGGAGACTAGCGGGAGGAGAAGAGACCCAGTACTTC. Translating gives CATSRRLAGGEETQYF.

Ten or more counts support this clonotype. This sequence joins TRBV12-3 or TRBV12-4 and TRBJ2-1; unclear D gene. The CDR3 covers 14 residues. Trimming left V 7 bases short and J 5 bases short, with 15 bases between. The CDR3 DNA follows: TGTGCCAGCACCCTGAGCCTGGGAAACAATGAGCAGTTCTTC. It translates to CASTLSLGNNEQFF.

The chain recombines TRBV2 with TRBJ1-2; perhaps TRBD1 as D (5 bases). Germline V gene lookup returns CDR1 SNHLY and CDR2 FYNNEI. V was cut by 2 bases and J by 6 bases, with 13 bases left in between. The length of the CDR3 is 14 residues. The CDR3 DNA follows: TGTGCCAGCAGTGAAATACAAAGGGGAAATGGCTACACCTTC. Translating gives CASSEIQRGNGYTF.

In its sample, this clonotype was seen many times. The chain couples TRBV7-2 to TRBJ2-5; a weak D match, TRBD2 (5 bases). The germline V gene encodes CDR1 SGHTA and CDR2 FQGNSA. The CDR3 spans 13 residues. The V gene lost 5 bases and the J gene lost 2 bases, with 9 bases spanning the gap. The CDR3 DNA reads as TGTGCCAGCAGCGCTGACTATCAAGAGACCCAGTACTTC. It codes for CASSADYQETQYF.

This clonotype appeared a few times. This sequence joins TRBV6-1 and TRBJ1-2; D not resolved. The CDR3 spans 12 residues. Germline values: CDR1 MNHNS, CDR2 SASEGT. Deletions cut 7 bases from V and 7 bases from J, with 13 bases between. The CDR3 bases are TGTGCCAGCAACGTTAGAGGTGGTGGCTACACCTTC. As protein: CASNVRGGGYTF.

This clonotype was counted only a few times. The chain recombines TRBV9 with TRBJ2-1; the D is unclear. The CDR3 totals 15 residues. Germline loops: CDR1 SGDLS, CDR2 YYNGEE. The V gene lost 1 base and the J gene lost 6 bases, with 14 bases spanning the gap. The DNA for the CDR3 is TGTGCCAGCAGCGTAAGTCCGCGAGCCGCCAATGAGCAGTTCTTC. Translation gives CASSVSPRAANEQFF.

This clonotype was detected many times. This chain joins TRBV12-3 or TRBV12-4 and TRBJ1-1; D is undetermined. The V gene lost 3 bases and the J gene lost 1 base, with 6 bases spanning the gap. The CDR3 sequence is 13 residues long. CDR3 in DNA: TGTGCCAGCAGTTTCCAGGCGAACACTGAAGCTTTCTTT. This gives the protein CASSFQANTEAFF.

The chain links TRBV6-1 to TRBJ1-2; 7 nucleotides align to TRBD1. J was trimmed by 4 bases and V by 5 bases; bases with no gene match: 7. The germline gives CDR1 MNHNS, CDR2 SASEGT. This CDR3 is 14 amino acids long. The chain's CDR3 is CASSTSNRGYGYTF. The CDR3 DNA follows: TGTGCCAGCAGTACCTCTAACAGGGGCTATGGCTACACCTTC.

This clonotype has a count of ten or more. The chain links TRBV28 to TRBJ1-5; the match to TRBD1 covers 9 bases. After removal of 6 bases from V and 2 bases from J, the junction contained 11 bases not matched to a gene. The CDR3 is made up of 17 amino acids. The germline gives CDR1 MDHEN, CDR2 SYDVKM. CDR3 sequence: CASRAIQGALGNQPQHF. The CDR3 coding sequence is TGTGCCAGCAGGGCGATACAGGGGGCATTGGGCAATCAGCCCCAGCATTTT.

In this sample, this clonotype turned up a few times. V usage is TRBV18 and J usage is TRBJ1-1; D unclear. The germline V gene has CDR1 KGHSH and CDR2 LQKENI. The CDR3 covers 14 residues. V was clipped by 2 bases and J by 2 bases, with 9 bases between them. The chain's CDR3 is CASSPSGTNTEAFF. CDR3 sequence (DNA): TGTGCCAGCTCACCATCAGGAACTAACACTGAAGCTTTCTTT.

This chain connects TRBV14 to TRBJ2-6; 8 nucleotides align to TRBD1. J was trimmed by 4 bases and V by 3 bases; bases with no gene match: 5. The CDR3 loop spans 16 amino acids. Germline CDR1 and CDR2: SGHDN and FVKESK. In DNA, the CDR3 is TGTGCCAGCAGCCATCGGACAGGGACCGGGGCCAACGTCCTGACTTTC. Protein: CASSHRTGTGANVLTF.

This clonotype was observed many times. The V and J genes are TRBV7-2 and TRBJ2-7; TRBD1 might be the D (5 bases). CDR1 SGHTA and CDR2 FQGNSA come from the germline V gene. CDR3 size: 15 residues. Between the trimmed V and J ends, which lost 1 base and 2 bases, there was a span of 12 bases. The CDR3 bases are TGTGCCAGCAGCTTAGGCCAGGGCACAACCTACGAGCAGTACTTC. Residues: CASSLGQGTTYEQYF.

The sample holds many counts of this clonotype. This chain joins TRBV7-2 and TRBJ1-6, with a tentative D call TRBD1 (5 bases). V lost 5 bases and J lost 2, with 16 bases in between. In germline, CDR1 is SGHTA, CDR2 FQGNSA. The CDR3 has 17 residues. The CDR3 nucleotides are TGTGCCAGCAGCCAACCACCCGGGGGAGCCTATAATTCACCCCTCCACTTT. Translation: CASSQPPGGAYNSPLHF.

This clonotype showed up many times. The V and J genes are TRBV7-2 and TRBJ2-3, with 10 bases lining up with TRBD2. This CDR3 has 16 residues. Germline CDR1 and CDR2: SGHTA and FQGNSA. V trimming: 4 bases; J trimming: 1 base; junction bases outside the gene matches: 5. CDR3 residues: CASSSLAGEGTDTQYF. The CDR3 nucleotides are TGTGCCAGCAGCTCCCTAGCGGGAGAGGGCACAGATACGCAGTATTTT.

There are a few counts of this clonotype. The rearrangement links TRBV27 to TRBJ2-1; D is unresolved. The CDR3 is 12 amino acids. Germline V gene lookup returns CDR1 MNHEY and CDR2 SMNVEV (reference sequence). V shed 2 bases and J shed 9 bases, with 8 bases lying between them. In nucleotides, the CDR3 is TGTGCCAGCAGTTTAAGGGCAGGTGAGCAGTTCTTC. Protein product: CASSLRAGEQFF.

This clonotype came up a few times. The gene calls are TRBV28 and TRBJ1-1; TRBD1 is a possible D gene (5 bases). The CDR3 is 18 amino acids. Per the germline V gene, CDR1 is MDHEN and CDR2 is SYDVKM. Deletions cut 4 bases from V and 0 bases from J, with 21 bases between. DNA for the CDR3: TGTGCCAGCAGTTCTTCCCTCCGGGACCGACTATTGAACACTGAAGCTTTCTTT. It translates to CASSSSLRDRLLNTEAFF.

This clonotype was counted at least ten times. The DNA for the CDR3 is TGTGCCAGCAGTGAAGTCCTAGCGGGGGGGGGGGAGACCCAGTACTTC. It yields the protein CASSEVLAGGGETQYF. This chain links TRBV6-1 with TRBJ2-5; TRBD2 matches 12 bases. Per germline, CDR1 MNHNS and CDR2 SASEGT. The CDR3 runs to 16 residues. V trimming: 1 base; J trimming: 5 bases; junction bases outside the gene matches: 5.

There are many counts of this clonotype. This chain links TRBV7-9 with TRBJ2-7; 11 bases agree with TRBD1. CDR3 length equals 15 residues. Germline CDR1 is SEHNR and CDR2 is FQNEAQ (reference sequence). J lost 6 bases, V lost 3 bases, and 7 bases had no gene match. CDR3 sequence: CASSFVGTGGAEQYF. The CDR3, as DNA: TGTGCCAGCAGCTTCGTGGGGACAGGGGGAGCCGAGCAGTACTTC. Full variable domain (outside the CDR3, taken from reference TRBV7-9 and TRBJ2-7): DTGVSQNPRHKITKRGQNVTFRCDPISEHNRLYWYRQTLGQGPEFLTYFQNEAQLEKSRLLSDRFSAERPKGSFSTLEIQRTEQGDSAMYLCASSFVGTGGAEQYFGPGTRLTVT.

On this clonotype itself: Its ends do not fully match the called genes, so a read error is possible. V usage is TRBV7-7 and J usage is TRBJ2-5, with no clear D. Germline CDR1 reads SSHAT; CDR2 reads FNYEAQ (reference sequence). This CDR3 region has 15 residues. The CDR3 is CASSPRRRLGETQYF. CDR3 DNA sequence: TGTGCTAGCAGCCCCCGCAGGCGGCTCGGCGAGACCCAGTACTTC. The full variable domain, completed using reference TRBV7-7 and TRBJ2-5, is GAGVSQSPRYKVTKRGQDVTLRCDPISSHATLYWYQQALGQGPEFLTYFNYEAQPDKSGLPSDRFSAERPEGSISTLTIQRTEQRDSAMYRCASSPRRRLGETQYFGPGTRLLVL.